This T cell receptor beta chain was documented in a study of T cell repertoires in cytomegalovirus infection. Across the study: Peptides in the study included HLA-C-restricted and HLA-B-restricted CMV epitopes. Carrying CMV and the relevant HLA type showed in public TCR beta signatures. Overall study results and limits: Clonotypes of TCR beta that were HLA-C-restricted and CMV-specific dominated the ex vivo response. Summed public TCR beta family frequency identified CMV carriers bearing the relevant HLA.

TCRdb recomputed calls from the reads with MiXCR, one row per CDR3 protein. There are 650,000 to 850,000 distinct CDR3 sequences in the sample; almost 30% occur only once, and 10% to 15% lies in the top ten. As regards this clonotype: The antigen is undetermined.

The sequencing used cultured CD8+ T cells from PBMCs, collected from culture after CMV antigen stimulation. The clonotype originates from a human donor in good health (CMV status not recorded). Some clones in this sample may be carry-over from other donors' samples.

The CDR3 DNA is TGTGCCAGCAGTTTATGGGCCCAACAGCCCCAGCATTTT. Protein product: CASSLWAQQPQHF. The J gene is TRBJ1-5, the V gene TRBV27; D is unresolved. V lost 1 base, J lost 7 bases, and 8 bases lay in between. Germline lookup yields CDR1 MNHEY and CDR2 SMNVEV (reference sequence). This CDR3 has 13 residues.